The 6 T cell receptor beta chains below were found in one sample sequenced in a study of blood T cells in healthy people across ages. The authors ran a second PCR of about 7 to 11 cycles using a sample-barcoded 5' primer and a J-beta primer mix. Each CDR3 protein is one row after TCRdb ran MiXCR on the 5' RACE reads. The sample lists fewer than 1.5 million distinct CDR3 sequences; around 39% were seen once. Sequenced sample: blood. Source of these receptors: a woman aged 18-29 years in good health.

A few counts support this clonotype. The chain combines TRBV27 with TRBJ1-5, with a possible D match to TRBD1 (6 bases). The germline V gene has CDR1 MNHEY and CDR2 SMNVEV (reference sequence). This CDR3 region has 14 residues. Between the trimmed V and J ends, which lost 3 bases and 7 bases, there was a span of 13 bases. The DNA for the CDR3 is TGTGCCAGCAGTTTCGACTGGACAGACCAGCCCCAGCATTTT. This sequence encodes CASSFDWTDQPQHF.

This clonotype occurred a few times. The rearrangement uses TRBV7-2 and TRBJ2-2; D unresolved. The CDR3 sequence is 14 residues long. V lost 1 base to trimming and J lost 4 bases, with 7 bases between them. Germline-derived CDR1 and CDR2 are SGHTA and FQGNSA. This CDR3 reads CASSLVFLTGELFF. The CDR3 nucleotides read TGTGCCAGCAGCTTAGTCTTTCTCACCGGGGAGCTGTTTTTT.

The count of this clonotype is one. The V gene is TRBV11-2, the J gene TRBJ2-1; D gene unclear. With the DNA end fitting TRBJ2-7 better, the J assignment may be wrong. The CDR3 consists of 18 residues. Germline V lookup: CDR1 SGHAT, CDR2 FQNNGV. CDR3 coding DNA: TGTGCCAGCAGCTTAGATTTCGAGGATGGCAGGTTCTACAATGAGCAGTACTTC. Its protein product is CASSLDFEDGRFYNEQYF.

The chain links TRBV5-1 to TRBJ2-5; a weak D match, TRBD1 (6 bases). The CDR3 runs to 11 residues. Germline V CDR1 and CDR2: SGHRS, YFSETQ. Between the trimmed V and J ends, which lost 7 bases and 5 bases, there was a span of 9 bases. The CDR3 sequence: CASVQGETQYF. CDR3 bases: TGCGCCAGCGTCCAGGGGGAGACCCAGTACTTC.

V usage is TRBV7-9 and J usage is TRBJ1-2, with D possibly being TRBD1 (6 bases). The CDR3 has 12 amino acids. V lost 4 bases and J lost 5, with 8 bases in between. The germline V gene has CDR1 SEHNR and CDR2 FQNEAQ (reference sequence). CDR3 DNA sequence: TGTGCCAGCAGCTACAGGGAGTATGGCTACACCTTC. Translated, it gives CASSYREYGYTF.

The rearrangement uses TRBV6-6 and TRBJ2-7; possible D gene TRBD1, 5 bases. Germline CDR1 and CDR2: MNHNY and SVGAGI (reference sequence). This CDR3 has 15 amino acids. Deletions cut 0 bases from V and 3 bases from J, with 12 bases between. In DNA, the CDR3 is TGTGCCAGCAGTTACTCTCAGGGCTGGAACTACGAGCAGTACTTC. Amino acids: CASSYSQGWNYEQYF.